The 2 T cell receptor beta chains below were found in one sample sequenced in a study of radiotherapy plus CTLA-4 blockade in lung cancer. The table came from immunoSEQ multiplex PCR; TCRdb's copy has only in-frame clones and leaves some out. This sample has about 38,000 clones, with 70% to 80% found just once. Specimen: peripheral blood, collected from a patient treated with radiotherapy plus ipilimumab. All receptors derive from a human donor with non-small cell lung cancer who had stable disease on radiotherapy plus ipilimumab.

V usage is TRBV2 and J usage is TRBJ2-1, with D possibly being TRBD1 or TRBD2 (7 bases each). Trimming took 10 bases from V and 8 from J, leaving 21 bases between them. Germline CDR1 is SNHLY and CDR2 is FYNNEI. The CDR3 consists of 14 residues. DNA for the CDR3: TGTGCCACCCAGGGGGGGCCCCTGAGGGATGAGCAGTTCTTC. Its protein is CATQGGPLRDEQFF. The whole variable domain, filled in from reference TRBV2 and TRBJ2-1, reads EPEVTQTPSHQVTQMGQEVILRCVPISNHLYFYWYRQILGQKVEFLVSFYNNEISEKSEIFDDQFSVERPDGSNFTLKIRSTKLEDSAMYFCATQGGPLRDEQFFGPGTRLTVL.

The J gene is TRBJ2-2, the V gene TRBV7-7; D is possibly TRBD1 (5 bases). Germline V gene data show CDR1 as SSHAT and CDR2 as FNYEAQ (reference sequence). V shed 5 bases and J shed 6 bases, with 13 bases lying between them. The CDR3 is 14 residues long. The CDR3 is CASSRDGHSGELFF. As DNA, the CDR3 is TGTGCCAGCAGCCGAGATGGACACTCCGGGGAGCTGTTTTTT.